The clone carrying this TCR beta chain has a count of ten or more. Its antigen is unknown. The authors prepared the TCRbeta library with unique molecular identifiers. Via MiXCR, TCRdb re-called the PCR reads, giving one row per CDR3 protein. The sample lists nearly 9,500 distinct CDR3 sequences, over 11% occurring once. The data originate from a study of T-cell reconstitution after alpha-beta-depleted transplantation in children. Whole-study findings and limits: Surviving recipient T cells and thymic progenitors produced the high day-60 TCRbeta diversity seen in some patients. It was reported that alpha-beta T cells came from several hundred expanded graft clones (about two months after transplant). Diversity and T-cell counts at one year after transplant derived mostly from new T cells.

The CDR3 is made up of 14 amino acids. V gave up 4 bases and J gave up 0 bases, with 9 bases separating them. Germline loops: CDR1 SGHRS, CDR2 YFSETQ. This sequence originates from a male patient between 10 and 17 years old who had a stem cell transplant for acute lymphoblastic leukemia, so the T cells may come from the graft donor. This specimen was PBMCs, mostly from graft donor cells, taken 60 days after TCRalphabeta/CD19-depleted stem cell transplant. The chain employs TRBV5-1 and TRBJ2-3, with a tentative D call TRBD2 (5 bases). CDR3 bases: TGCGCCAGCAGCCCCTGGACTAGCACAGATACGCAGTATTTT. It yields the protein CASSPWTSTDTQYF.